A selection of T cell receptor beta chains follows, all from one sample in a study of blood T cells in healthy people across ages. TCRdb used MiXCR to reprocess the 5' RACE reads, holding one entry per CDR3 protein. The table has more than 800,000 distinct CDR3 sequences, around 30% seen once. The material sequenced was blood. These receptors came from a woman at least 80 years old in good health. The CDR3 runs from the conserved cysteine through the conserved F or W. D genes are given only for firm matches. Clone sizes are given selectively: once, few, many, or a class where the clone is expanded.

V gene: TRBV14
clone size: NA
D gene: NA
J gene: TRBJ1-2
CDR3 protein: CASSQQLNYGYTF
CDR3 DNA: TGTGCCAGCAGCCAACAGCTTAACTATGGCTACACCTTC

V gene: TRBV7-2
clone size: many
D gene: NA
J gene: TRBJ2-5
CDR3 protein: CASSPVRQETQYF
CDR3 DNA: TGTGCCAGCAGCCCGGTGAGGCAAGAGACCCAGTACTTC

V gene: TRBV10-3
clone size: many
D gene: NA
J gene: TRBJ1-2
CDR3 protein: CATGETIGFGYTF
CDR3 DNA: TGTGCCACCGGTGAGACAATCGGGTTCGGCTACACCTTC

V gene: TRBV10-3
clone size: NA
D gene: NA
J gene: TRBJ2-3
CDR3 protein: CAISGTGFESTDMQYF
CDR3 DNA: TGTGCCATCAGTGGAACAGGGTTCGAGAGCACAGATATGCAGTATTTT

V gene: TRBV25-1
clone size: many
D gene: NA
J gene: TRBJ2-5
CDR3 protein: CASSESPRVGQYF
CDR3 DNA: TGTGCCAGCAGTGAATCCCCCAGGGTGGGACAGTACTTC

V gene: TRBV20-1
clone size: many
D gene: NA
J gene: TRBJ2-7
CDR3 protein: CSAHKTNSYEQYF
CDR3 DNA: TGCAGTGCACATAAGACAAATTCCTACGAGCAGTACTTC

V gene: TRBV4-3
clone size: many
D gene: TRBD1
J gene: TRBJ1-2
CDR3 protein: CASSQEGSTGQGPLYGYTF
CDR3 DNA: TGCGCCAGCAGCCAAGAGGGGAGCACCGGACAGGGCCCCCTCTATGGCTACACCTTC

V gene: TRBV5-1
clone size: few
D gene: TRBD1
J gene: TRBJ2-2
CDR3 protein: CASSSGGPNTGELFF
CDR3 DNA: TGCGCCAGCAGCTCAGGGGGTCCCAACACCGGGGAGCTGTTTTTT

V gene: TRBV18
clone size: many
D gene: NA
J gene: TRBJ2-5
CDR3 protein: CASSPGQEETQYF
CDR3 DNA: TGTGCCAGCTCACCTGGGCAAGAAGAGACCCAGTACTTC

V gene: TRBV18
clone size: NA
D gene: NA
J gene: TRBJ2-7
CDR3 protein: CASSGFSGYEQYF
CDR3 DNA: TGTGCCAGCTCAGGTTTTTCGGGGTACGAGCAGTACTTC

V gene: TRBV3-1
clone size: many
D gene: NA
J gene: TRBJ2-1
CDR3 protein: CASSPGGVTGNEQFF
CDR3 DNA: TGTGCCAGCAGCCCGGGGGGCGTCACGGGGAATGAGCAGTTCTTC

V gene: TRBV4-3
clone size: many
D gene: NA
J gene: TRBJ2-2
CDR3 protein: CASSQQDGELFF
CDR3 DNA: TGCGCCAGCAGCCAGCAAGACGGGGAGCTGTTTTTT

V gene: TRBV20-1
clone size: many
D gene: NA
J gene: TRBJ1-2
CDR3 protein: CSARHPMGSGTGYTF
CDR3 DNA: TGCAGTGCTAGACACCCTATGGGTTCGGGGACTGGCTACACCTTC

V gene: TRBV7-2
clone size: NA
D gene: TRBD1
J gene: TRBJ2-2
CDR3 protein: CASSLVRTGTSGELFF
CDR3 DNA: TGTGCCAGCAGCTTAGTTAGGACAGGGACGAGCGGGGAGCTGTTTTTT

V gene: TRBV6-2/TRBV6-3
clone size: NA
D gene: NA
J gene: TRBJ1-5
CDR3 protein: CASMGRGPQPQHF
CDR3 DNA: TGTGCCAGCATGGGGAGAGGACCACAGCCCCAGCATTTT

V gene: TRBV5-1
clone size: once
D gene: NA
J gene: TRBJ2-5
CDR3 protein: CASSWWTGRETQYF
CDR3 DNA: TGCGCCAGCAGCTGGTGGACGGGCCGGGAGACCCAGTACTTC

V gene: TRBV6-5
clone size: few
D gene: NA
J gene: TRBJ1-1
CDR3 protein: CASSPLFGGSGTEAFF
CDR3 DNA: TGTGCCAGCAGCCCCCTTTTTGGGGGTAGCGGGACTGAAGCTTTCTTT

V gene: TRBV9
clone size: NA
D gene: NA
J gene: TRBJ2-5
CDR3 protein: CASSFGPTSKETQYF
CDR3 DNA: TGTGCCAGCAGCTTTGGACCGACTTCAAAAGAGACCCAGTACTTC

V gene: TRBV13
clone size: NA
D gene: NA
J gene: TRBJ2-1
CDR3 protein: CASSLIGALGGELHNEQFF
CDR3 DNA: TGTGCCAGCAGCTTAATTGGGGCCCTCGGCGGGGAACTTCACAACGAGCAGTTCTTC

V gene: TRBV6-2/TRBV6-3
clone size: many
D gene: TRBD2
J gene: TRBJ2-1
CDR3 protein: CASSMGLAGDNEQFF
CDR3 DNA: TGTGCCAGCAGTATGGGACTAGCGGGGGATAATGAGCAGTTCTTC

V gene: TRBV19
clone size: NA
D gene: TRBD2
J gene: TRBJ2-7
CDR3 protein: CASRTSGTPVTDYEQYF
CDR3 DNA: TGTGCCAGTAGAACCAGCGGGACCCCGGTGACCGACTACGAGCAGTACTTC

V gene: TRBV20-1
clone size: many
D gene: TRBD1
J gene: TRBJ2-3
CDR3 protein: CSARVAGQGTDTQYF
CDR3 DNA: TGCAGTGCTAGAGTAGCGGGACAGGGGACAGATACGCAGTATTTT

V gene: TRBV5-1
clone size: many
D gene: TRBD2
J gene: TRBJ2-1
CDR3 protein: CASSLPSGSGEQFF
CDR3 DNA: TGCGCCAGCAGCTTGCCTAGCGGGTCAGGGGAGCAGTTCTTC

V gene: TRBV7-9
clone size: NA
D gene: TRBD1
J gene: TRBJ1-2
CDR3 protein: CASSPRGGGYGYTF
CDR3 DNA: TGTGCCAGCAGCCCTCGAGGGGGCGGCTATGGCTACACCTTC

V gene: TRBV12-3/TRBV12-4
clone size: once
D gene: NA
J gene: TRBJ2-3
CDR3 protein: CASSLDGGSGDTQYF
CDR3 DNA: TGTGCCAGCAGTTTAGACGGAGGGTCCGGGGATACGCAATATTTT

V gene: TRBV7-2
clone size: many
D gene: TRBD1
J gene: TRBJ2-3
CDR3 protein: CASSLGTGYGTDTQYF
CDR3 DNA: TGTGCCAGCAGCTTAGGGACAGGCTATGGCACAGATACGCAGTATTTT

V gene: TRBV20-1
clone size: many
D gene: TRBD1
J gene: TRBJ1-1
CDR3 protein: CSATGGNTEAFF
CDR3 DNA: TGCAGTGCTACAGGGGGAAACACTGAAGCTTTCTTT

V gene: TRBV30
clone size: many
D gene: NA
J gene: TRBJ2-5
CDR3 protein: CAWVRRYQETQYF
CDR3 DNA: TGTGCCTGGGTAAGGCGGTACCAAGAGACCCAGTACTTC

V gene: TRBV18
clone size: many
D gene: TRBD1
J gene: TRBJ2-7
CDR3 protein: CASSPPGQPSYEQYF
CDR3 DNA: TGTGCCAGCTCACCACCGGGACAGCCCTCCTACGAGCAGTACTTC

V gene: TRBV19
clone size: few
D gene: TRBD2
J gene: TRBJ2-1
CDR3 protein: CASAAGTSGYNEQFF
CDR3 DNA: TGTGCCAGTGCAGCCGGGACTAGCGGTTACAATGAGCAGTTCTTC

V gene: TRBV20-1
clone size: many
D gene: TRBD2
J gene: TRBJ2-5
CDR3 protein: CSARSWGGETQYF
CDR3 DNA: TGCAGTGCTAGGAGTTGGGGGGGGGAGACCCAGTACTTC

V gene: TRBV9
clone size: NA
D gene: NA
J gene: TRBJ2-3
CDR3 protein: CASSVGAKDTQYF
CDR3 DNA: TGTGCCAGCAGCGTAGGAGCGAAAGATACGCAGTATTTT

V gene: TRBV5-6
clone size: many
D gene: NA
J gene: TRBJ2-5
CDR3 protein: CASSFKGAIETQYF
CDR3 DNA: TGTGCCAGCAGCTTTAAGGGCGCGATCGAGACCCAGTACTTC

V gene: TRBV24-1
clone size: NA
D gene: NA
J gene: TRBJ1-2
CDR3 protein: CATSDGDGYGYTF
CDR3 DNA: TGTGCCACCAGTGATGGGGACGGCTATGGCTACACCTTC

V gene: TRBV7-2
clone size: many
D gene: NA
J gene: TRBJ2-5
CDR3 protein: CASSSQRQTQYF
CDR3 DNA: TGTGCCAGCAGTTCCCAAAGGCAGACCCAGTACTTC

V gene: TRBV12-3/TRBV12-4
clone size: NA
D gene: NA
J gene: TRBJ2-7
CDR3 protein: CASSLKAGISYEQYF
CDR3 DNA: TGTGCCAGCAGTTTAAAGGCGGGAATATCGTACGAGCAGTACTTC

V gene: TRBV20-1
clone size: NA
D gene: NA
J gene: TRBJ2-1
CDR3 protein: CSGARATYNEQFF
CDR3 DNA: TGCAGTGGGGCCAGGGCCACCTACAATGAGCAGTTCTTC

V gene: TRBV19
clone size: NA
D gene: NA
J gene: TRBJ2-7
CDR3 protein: CASSIGHSERYEQYF
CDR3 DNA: TGTGCCAGTAGTATAGGACACTCGGAACGCTACGAGCAGTACTTC

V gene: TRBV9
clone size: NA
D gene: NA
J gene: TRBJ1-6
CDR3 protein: CAGSVGGDSPLHF
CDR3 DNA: TGTGCCGGCAGCGTAGGGGGAGATTCACCCCTCCACTTT

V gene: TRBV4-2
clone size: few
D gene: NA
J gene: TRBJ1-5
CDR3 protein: CASSQPPGQGSQPQHF
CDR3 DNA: TGTGCCAGCAGCCAACCCCCCGGGCAGGGAAGCCAGCCCCAGCATTTT

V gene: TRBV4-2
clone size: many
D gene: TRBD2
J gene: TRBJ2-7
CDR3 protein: CASSQDKSSGVYEQYF
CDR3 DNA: TGTGCCAGCAGCCAAGATAAGTCTAGCGGGGTCTACGAGCAGTACTTC

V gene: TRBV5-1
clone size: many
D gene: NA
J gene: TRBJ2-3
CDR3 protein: CASSLVSPSTDTQYF
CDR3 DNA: TGCGCCAGCAGCTTGGTCAGTCCTAGCACAGATACGCAGTATTTT

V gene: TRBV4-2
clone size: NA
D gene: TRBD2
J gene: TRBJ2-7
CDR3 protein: CASRPTSGRDHEQYF
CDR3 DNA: TGTGCCAGCAGGCCCACTAGCGGGAGGGACCACGAGCAGTACTTC

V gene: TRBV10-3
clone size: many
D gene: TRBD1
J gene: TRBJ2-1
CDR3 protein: CATAQGVRNEQFF
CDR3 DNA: TGTGCAACGGCACAGGGGGTTAGGAATGAGCAGTTCTTC

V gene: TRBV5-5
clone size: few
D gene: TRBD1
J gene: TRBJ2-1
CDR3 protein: CASSQGQGVDSEQFF
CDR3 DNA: TGTGCCAGCAGCCAAGGACAGGGGGTCGACAGTGAGCAGTTCTTC

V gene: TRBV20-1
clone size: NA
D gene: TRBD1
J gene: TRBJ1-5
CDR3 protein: CSASLPAAGGNQPQHF
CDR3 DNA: TGCAGTGCTAGCCTTCCGGCGGCAGGGGGGAATCAGCCCCAGCATTTT

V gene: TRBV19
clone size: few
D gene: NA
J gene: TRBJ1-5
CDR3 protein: CASSLAIGLDQPQHF
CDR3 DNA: TGTGCCAGTAGTCTGGCAATTGGCTTAGATCAGCCCCAGCATTTT

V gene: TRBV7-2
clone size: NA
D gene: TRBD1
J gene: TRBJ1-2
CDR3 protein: CASSSPPDRGEVGYTF
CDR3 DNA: TGTGCCAGCAGCTCCCCCCCGGACAGGGGAGAAGTTGGCTACACCTTC